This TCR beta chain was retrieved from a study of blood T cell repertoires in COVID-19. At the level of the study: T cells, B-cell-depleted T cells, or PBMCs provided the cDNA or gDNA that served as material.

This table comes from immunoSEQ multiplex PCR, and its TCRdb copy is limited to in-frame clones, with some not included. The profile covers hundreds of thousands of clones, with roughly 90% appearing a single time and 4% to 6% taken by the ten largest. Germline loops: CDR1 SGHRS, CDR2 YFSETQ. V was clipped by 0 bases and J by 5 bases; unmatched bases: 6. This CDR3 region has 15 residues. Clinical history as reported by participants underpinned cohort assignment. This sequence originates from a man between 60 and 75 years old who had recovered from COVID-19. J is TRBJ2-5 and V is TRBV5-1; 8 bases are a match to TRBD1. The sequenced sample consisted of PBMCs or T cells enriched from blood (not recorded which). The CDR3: CASSLAVGQVETQYF. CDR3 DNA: TGCGCCAGCAGCTTGGCCGTGGGACAGGTCGAGACCCAGTACTTC.